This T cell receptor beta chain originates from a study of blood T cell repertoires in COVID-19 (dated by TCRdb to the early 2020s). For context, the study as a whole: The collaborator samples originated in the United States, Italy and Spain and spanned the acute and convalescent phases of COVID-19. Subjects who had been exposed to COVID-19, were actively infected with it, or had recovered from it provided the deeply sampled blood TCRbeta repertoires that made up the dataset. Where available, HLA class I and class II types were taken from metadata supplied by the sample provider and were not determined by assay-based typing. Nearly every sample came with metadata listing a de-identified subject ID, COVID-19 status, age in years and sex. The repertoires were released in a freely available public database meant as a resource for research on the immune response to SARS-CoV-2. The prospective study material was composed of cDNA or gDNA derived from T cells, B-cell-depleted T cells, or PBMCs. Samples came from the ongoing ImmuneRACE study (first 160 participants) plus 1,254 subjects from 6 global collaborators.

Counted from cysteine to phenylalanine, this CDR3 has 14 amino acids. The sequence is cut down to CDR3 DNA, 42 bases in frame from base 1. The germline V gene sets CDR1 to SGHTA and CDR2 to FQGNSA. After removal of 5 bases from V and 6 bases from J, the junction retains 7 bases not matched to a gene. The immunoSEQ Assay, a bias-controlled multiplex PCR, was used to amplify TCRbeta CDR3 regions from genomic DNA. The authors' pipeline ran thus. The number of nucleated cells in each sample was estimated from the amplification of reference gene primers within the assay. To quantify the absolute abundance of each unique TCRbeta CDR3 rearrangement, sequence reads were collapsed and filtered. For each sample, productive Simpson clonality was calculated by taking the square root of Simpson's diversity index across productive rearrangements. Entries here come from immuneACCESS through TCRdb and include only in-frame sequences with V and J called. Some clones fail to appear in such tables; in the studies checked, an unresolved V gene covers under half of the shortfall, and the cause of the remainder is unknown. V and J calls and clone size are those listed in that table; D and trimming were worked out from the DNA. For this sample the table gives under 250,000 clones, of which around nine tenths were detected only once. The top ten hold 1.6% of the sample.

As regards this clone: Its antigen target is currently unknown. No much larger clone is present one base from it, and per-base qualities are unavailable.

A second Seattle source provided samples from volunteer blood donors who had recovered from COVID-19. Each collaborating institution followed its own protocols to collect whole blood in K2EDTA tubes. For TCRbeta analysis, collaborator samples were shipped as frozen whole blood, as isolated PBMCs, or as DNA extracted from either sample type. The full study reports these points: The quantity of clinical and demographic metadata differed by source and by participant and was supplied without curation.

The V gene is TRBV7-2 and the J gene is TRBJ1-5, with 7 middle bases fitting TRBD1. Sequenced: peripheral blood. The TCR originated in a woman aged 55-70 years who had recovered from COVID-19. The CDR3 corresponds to CASSQSGGGQPQHF. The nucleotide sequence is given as TGTGCCAGCAGCCAGTCAGGGGGAGGTCAGCCCCAGCATTTT.